This record covers a single T cell receptor (beta chain). The antigen it binds to is not known. Nothing much larger sits one base from this clone, and base qualities are not available. One collaborating source in Seattle enrolled patients while the patients were actively infected and followed the patients over time throughout the course of disease. Collaborating institutions collected whole blood in K2EDTA tubes following their own protocols. For TCRbeta analysis, collaborators shipped samples as frozen whole blood, isolated PBMCs, or DNA extracted from either of those sample types. The immunoSEQ Assay, a bias-controlled multiplex PCR, was used to amplify TCRbeta CDR3 regions from genomic DNA. Per the original workflow: Within the assay, amplification of reference gene primers was used to estimate how many nucleated cells each sample contained. To quantify the absolute abundance of each unique TCRbeta CDR3 rearrangement, sequence reads were collapsed and filtered. For each sample, productive Simpson clonality was calculated as the square root of Simpson's diversity index across productive rearrangements. What TCRdb holds here is the immuneACCESS table cut down to in-frame rearrangements. Part of the clones is not present; checked against another copy, under half of the missing clones reflect an unresolved V gene, and the others are unexplained. Clone size and the V and J calls come from that table; the DNA yielded D and trimming. The sample yields around 210,000 clones; about 84% were counted once. Approximately 8% of the sample lies in the top ten.

The sample comes from a study of blood T cell repertoires in COVID-19 (dated by TCRdb to the early 2020s). Regarding the research as a whole: Samples covering the acute and convalescent phases of COVID-19 were provided by collaborators in the United States, Italy and Spain. The material from the prospective study consisted of cDNA or gDNA derived from T cells, B-cell-depleted T cells, or PBMCs. Where available, HLA class I and class II types were obtained from metadata supplied by the sample provider rather than from assay-based typing. The repertoires were released in a freely available public database intended as a resource for research on the immune response to SARS-CoV-2. The samples were drawn from two sources: the first 160 participants of the ongoing ImmuneRACE study, and 950 to 1,500 subjects contributed by 6 global collaborators. Nearly every sample came with metadata listing a de-identified subject ID, COVID-19 status, age in years and sex. Subjects who had been exposed to COVID-19, were actively infected with it, or had recovered from it provided the deeply sampled blood TCRbeta repertoires that made up the dataset.

General findings and caveats noted by the study authors: Clinical and demographic metadata were provided uncurated, with the amount varying by source and participant.

From the germline V gene (reference sequence), CDR1 is LNHDA and CDR2 is SQIVND. Germline trimming amounts to 0 bases on V and 14 bases on J, with 6 as the count of junction bases outside the gene matches. Taken from cysteine to phenylalanine, the CDR3 has 13 residues. Kept here is only the CDR3 DNA, which spans 39 bases and is read in frame from base 1. Input material: peripheral blood. The receptor was derived from a woman aged 80 or older with COVID-19, enrolled during active disease. Recombination joined TRBV19 with TRBJ2-1; 8 junctional bases match TRBD1. The DNA sequence reads TGTGCCAGTAGTATAGATTCCCGACAGGGGAAGTTCTTC. Translated, it gives CASSIDSRQGKFF.